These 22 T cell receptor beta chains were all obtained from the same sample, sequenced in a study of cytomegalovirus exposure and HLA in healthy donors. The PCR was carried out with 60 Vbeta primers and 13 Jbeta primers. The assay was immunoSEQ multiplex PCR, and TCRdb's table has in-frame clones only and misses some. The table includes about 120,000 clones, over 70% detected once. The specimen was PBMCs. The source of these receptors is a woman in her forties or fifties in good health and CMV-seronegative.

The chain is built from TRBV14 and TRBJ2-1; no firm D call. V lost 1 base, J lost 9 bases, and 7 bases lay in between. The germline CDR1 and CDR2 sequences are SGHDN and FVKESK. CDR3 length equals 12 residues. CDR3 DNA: TGTGCCAGCAGCCAAGGTAGAGTTGAGCAGTTCTTC. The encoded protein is CASSQGRVEQFF.

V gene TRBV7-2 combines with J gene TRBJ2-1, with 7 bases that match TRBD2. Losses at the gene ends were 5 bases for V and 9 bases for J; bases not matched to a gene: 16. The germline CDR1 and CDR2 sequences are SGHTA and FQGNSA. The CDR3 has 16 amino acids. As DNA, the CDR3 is TGTGCCAGCAGCCCATTCTTGGCTAGCGGTTCCAGTGAGCAGTTCTTC. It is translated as CASSPFLASGSSEQFF. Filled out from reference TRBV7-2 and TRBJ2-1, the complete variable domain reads GAGVSQSPSNKVTEKGKDVELRCDPISGHTALYWYRQSLGQGLEFLIYFQGNSAPDKSGLPSDRFSAERTGGSVSTLTIQRTQQEDSAVYLCASSPFLASGSSEQFFGPGTRLTVL.

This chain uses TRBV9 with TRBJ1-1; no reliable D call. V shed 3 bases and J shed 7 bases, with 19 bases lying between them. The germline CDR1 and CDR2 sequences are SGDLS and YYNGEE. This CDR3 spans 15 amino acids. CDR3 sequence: CASSAEGGWNSEAFF. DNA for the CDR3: TGTGCCAGCAGCGCCGAGGGAGGGTGGAATAGTGAAGCTTTCTTT.

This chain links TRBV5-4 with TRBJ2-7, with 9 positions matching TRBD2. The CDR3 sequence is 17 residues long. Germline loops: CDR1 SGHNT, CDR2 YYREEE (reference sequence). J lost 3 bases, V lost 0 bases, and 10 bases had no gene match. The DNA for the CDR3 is TGTGCCAGCAGCTTGGGGGCGAGTCGGCGGGAGGGCTACGAGCAGTACTTC. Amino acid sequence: CASSLGASRREGYEQYF.

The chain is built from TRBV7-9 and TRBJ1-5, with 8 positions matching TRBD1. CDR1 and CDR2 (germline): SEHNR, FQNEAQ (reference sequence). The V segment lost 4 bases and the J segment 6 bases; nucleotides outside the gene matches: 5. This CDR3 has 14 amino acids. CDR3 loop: CASSSGQGPQPQHF. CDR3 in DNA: TGTGCCAGCAGCTCTGGACAGGGTCCTCAGCCCCAGCATTTT.

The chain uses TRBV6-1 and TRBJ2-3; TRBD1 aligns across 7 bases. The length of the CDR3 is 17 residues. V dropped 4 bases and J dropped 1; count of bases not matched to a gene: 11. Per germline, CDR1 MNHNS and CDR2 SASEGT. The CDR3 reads CASSARKTGAGTDTQYF. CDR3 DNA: TGTGCCAGCAGTGCGCGAAAAACAGGGGCAGGCACAGATACGCAGTATTTT.

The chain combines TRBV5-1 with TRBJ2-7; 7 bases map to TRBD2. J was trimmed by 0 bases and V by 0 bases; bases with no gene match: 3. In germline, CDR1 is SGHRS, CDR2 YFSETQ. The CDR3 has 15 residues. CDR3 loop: CASSLDGGSSYEQYF. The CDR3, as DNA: TGCGCCAGCAGCTTGGACGGGGGGAGCTCCTACGAGCAGTACTTC. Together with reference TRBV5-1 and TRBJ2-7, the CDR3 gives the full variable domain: KAGVTQTPRYLIKTRGQQVTLSCSPISGHRSVSWYQQTPGQGLQFLFEYFSETQRNKGNFPGRFSGRQFSNSRSEMNVSTLELGDSALYLCASSLDGGSSYEQYFGPGTRLTVT.

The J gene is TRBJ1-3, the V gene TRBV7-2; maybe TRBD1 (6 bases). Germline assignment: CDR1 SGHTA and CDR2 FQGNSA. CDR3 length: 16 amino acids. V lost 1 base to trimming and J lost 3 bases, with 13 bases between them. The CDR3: CASSLVATGSGNTIYF. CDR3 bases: TGTGCCAGCAGCTTAGTAGCTACAGGGAGTGGAAACACCATATATTTT.

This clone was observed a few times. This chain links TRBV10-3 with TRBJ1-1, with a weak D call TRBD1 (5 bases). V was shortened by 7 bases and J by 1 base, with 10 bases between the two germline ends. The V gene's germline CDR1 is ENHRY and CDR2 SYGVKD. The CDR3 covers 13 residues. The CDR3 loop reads CAIKDGGNTEAFF. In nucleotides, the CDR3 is TGTGCCATCAAAGACGGGGGGAACACTGAAGCTTTCTTT.

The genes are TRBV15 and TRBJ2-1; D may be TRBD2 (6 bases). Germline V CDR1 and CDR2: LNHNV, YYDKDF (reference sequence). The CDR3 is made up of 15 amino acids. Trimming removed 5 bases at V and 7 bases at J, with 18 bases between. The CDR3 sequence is CATSREAGGENEQFF. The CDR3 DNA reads TGTGCCACCAGCCGTGAGGCAGGAGGGGAAAATGAGCAGTTCTTC.

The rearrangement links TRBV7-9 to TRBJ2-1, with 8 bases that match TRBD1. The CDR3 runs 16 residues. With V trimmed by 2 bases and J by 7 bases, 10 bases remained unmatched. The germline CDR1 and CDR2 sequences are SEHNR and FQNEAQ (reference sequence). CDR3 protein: CASSLKPATGVNEQFF. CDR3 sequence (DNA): TGTGCCAGCAGCTTAAAGCCGGCGACAGGGGTTAATGAGCAGTTCTTC.

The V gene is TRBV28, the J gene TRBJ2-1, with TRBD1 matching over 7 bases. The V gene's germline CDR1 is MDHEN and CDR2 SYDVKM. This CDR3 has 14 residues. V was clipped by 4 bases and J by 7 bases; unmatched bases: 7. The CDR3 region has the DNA TGTGCCAGCAGTTCCGACAGGGTGGGGAATGAGCAGTTCTTC. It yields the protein CASSSDRVGNEQFF.

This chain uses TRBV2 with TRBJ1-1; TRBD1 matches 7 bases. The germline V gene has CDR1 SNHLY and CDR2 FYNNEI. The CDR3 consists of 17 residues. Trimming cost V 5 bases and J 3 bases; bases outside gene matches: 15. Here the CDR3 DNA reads TGTGCCAGCAGTTCCCCGTTAGACAGGGTGAGGGACACTGAAGCTTTCTTT. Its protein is CASSSPLDRVRDTEAFF.

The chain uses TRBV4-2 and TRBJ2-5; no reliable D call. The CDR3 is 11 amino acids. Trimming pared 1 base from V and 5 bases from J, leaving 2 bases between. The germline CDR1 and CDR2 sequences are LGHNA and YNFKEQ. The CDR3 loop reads CASSQAETQYF. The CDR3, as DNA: TGTGCCAGCAGCCAAGCTGAGACCCAGTACTTC.

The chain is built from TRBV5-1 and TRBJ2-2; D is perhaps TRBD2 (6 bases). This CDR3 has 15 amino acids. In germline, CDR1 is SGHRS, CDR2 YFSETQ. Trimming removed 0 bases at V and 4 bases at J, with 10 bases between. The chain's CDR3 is CASSLDGRSTGELFF. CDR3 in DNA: TGCGCCAGCAGCTTGGACGGGAGAAGCACCGGGGAGCTGTTTTTT.

The CDR3 region has the DNA TGCAGCGTGAACCCTTTAGCGGGAGGTCCGACCAATGAGCAGTTCTTC. Encoded protein: CSVNPLAGGPTNEQFF. J is TRBJ2-1 and V is TRBV29-1; 10 bases map to TRBD2. The V gene's germline CDR1 is SQVTM and CDR2 ANQGSEA. The CDR3 is 16 amino acids. Trimming cost V 6 bases and J 6 bases; bases outside gene matches: 14.

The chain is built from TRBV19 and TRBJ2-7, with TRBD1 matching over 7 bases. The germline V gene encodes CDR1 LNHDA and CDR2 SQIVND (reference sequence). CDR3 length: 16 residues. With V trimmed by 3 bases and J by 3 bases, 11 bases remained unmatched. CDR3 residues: CASSMRIGAGGYEQYF. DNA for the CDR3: TGTGCCAGTAGTATGCGAATCGGGGCAGGGGGCTACGAGCAGTACTTC.

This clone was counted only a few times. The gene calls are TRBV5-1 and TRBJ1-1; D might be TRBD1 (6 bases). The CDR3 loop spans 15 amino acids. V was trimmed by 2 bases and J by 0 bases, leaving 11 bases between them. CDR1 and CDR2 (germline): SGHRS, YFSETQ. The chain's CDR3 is CASSFFQGLNTEAFF. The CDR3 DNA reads TGCGCCAGCAGCTTTTTTCAGGGGCTGAACACTGAAGCTTTCTTT.

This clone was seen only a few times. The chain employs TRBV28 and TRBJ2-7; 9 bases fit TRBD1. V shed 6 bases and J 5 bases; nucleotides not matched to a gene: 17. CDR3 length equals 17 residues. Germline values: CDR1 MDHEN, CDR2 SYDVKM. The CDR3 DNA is TGTGCCAGCAGCATCATGTACAGGGGGCGAAGAATCCACGAGCAGTACTTC. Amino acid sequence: CASSIMYRGRRIHEQYF.

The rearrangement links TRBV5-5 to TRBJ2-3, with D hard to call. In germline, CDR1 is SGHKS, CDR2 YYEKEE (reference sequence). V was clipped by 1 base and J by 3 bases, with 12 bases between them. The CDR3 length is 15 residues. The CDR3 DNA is TGTGCCAGCAGCTTGACGTGGCAGGTTACAGATACGCAGTATTTT. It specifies CASSLTWQVTDTQYF.

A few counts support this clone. The CDR3 loop reads CASSDPQRSSYEQYF. The CDR3, as DNA: TGTGCCAGCAGTGACCCCCAGCGGAGCTCCTACGAGCAGTACTTC. V gene TRBV6-1 combines with J gene TRBJ2-7; TRBD2 might be the D (5 bases). CDR3 length: 15 residues. V was trimmed by 3 bases and J by 0 bases, leaving 12 bases between them. Germline V lookup: CDR1 MNHNS, CDR2 SASEGT.

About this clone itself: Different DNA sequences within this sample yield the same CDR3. In DNA, the CDR3 is TGTGCCAGCAGTTTGTTGGGAGCCAAAGAGACCCAGTACTTC. This gives the protein CASSLLGAKETQYF. V gene TRBV6-5 combines with J gene TRBJ2-5, with D possibly TRBD2 on 5 matching bases. Germline assignment: CDR1 MNHEY and CDR2 SVGAGI. The CDR3 covers 14 residues. The germline V and J ends were trimmed by 4 bases and 3 bases, with 12 bases remaining between them.